The next 17 T cell receptor beta chains were all read from a single sample in a study of vaccination and CD4 T cells after COVID-19. TCRdb recomputed calls from the PCR reads with MiXCR, one row per CDR3 protein. The table records roughly 18,000 distinct CDR3 sequences, approximately 67% of them present only once. Sequenced material: CD4+ T cells from blood, taken before SARS-CoV-2 vaccination. These receptors originate from a human donor who had recovered from COVID-19.

The rearrangement links TRBV7-9 to TRBJ1-2; D ambiguous. Germline assignment: CDR1 SEHNR and CDR2 FQNEAQ (reference sequence). This CDR3 region has 12 residues. The ends were cut back, 1 base at V and 8 bases at J, with 8 bases in the middle. The CDR3 nucleotides are TGTGCCAGCAGCTTAGAGATGGGAGGCTACACCTTC. Translating gives CASSLEMGGYTF.

V and J are TRBV19 and TRBJ1-1; 7 bases fit TRBD1. Germline trimming cut 3 bases from V and 4 bases from J; bases unmatched to any gene: 5. CDR3 length equals 14 residues. Germline CDR1 LNHDA, CDR2 SQIVND (reference sequence). The CDR3 region is CASSIKGARTEAFF. The CDR3 nucleotides read TGTGCCAGTAGTATCAAGGGGGCGCGCACTGAAGCTTTCTTT.

This clonotype was counted only a few times. This chain uses TRBV28 with TRBJ2-5; 7 positions agree with TRBD1. V trimming: 2 bases; J trimming: 3 bases; junction bases outside the gene matches: 6. Germline CDR1 reads MDHEN; CDR2 reads SYDVKM. The CDR3 sequence is 15 residues long. CDR3: CASSLSGTAEETQYF. The CDR3 DNA is TGTGCCAGCAGTTTAAGTGGGACAGCTGAAGAGACCCAGTACTTC.

DNA for the CDR3: TGCAGTGCTAGAGCACGCAGCGGGAGATCCTACAATGAGCAGTTCTTC. Its protein product is CSARARSGRSYNEQFF. V is TRBV20-1 and J is TRBJ2-1; TRBD2 matches at 8 bases. Germline CDR1 is DFQATT and CDR2 is SNEGSKA (reference sequence). The CDR3 is made up of 16 amino acids. V dropped 1 base and J dropped 1; count of bases not matched to a gene: 6.

This chain uses TRBV7-8 with TRBJ2-5; tentatively, D is TRBD1 (6 bases). V was cut by 5 bases and J by 7 bases, with 14 bases left in between. Germline V gives CDR1 SGHVS, CDR2 FQNEAQ. The CDR3 covers 13 residues. CDR3 protein: CASSQNRVGTQYF. CDR3 nucleotides: TGTGCCAGCAGCCAAAACAGGGTAGGGACCCAGTACTTC.

The J gene is TRBJ2-3, the V gene TRBV7-9; unclear D gene. The V end lost 1 base, the J end lost 5 bases, and 4 bases lay between the germline ends. Germline-derived CDR1 and CDR2 are SEHNR and FQNEAQ (reference sequence). The CDR3 sequence is 12 residues long. The CDR3 DNA is TGTGCCAGCAGCTTAGTTGGAGATACGCAGTATTTT. Its translation is CASSLVGDTQYF. Based on the CDR3 plus reference TRBV7-9 and TRBJ2-3, the full variable domain is DTGVSQNPRHKITKRGQNVTFRCDPISEHNRLYWYRQTLGQGPEFLTYFQNEAQLEKSRLLSDRFSAERPKGSFSTLEIQRTEQGDSAMYLCASSLVGDTQYFGPGTRLTVL.

This clonotype has only a few counts. The genes are TRBV6-2 or TRBV6-3 and TRBJ2-3; D is perhaps TRBD2 (7 bases). The CDR3 extends over 14 amino acids. Germline CDR1 and CDR2: MNHEY and SVGEGT. The V gene lost 2 bases and the J gene lost 5 bases, with 11 bases spanning the gap. The CDR3 sequence: CASSYGGAGDTQYF. The CDR3 DNA reads TGTGCCAGCAGTTACGGGGGGGCTGGAGATACGCAGTATTTT.

The chain employs TRBV19 and TRBJ2-1, with 8 nucleotides matching TRBD2. With V trimmed by 10 bases and J by 4 bases, 6 bases remained unmatched. Germline loops: CDR1 LNHDA, CDR2 SQIVND (reference sequence). The CDR3 is 13 residues long. The CDR3 sequence: CATQRESYNEQFF. DNA for the CDR3: TGTGCCACCCAGCGGGAGTCGTACAATGAGCAGTTCTTC.

The gene calls are TRBV28 and TRBJ2-1; 9 nucleotides line up with TRBD2. Trimming took 6 bases from V and 5 from J; bases not matched to a gene: 8. This CDR3 contains 15 residues. Looked up from germline, CDR1 is MDHEN and CDR2 is SYDVKM. The CDR3 region is CASRFMGLADNEQFF. As DNA, the CDR3 is TGTGCCAGCAGATTTATGGGACTAGCTGACAATGAGCAGTTCTTC.

The gene calls are TRBV20-1 and TRBJ1-2; D gene unclear. V lost 4 bases and J 12 bases, leaving 24 bases between the germline ends. Germline V gene lookup returns CDR1 DFQATT and CDR2 SNEGSKA (reference sequence). The CDR3 has 14 residues. CDR3 coding DNA: TGCAGTGCTACCCGGCCTTTTGGGTCTCCTATCGACACCTTC. Its translation: CSATRPFGSPIDTF.

This chain connects TRBV12-3 or TRBV12-4 to TRBJ2-1, with D possibly being TRBD1 (6 bases). The CDR3 length is 14 residues. V gave up 7 bases and J gave up 5 bases, with 15 bases separating them. CDR3 sequence: CASTTGTRDNEQFF. CDR3 in DNA: TGTGCCAGCACCACCGGGACAAGAGACAATGAGCAGTTCTTC.

The V and J genes are TRBV7-9 and TRBJ2-7, with D possibly TRBD2 on 6 matching bases. The CDR3 is made up of 11 amino acids. Germline assignment: CDR1 SEHNR and CDR2 FQNEAQ (reference sequence). V was cut by 5 bases and J by 9 bases, with 11 bases left in between. CDR3 amino acids: CASSVGTAQYF. The CDR3 bases are TGTGCCAGCAGCGTGGGGACTGCGCAGTACTTC.

This clonotype was seen a few times. The V gene is TRBV10-3, the J gene TRBJ1-1; the D is unclear. The CDR3 runs 13 residues. Germline CDR1 and CDR2: ENHRY and SYGVKD. Trimming took off 6 bases at V and 3 bases at J, with 11 bases between the two ends. CDR3 sequence: CAIRGEDYTEAFF. Written as DNA, the CDR3 is TGTGCCATCAGGGGAGAAGACTACACTGAAGCTTTCTTT.

The genes are TRBV27 and TRBJ1-2, with 10 bases fitting TRBD1. Trimming cost V 2 bases and J 4 bases; bases outside gene matches: 4. Germline V lookup: CDR1 MNHEY, CDR2 SMNVEV (reference sequence). CDR3 length: 15 residues. The CDR3 spells CASSLRDRGSYGYTF. CDR3 nucleotide sequence: TGTGCCAGCAGTTTAAGGGACAGGGGCTCCTATGGCTACACCTTC.

J is TRBJ2-7 and V is TRBV6-2 or TRBV6-3; D is perhaps TRBD2 (6 bases). Per the germline V gene, CDR1 is MNHEY and CDR2 is SVGEGT. Trimming took 10 bases from V and 3 from J, leaving 19 bases between them. The CDR3 is 14 residues long. The CDR3 loop reads CATKIGGTIYEQYF. CDR3 nucleotides: TGTGCCACTAAAATCGGCGGGACCATCTACGAGCAGTACTTC.

The rearrangement joins TRBV27 to TRBJ1-2; possible D gene TRBD1, 6 bases. Trimming cost V 3 bases and J 5 bases, with 19 bases left between them. Germline V lookup: CDR1 MNHEY, CDR2 SMNVEV (reference sequence). This CDR3 contains 16 residues. The CDR3 nucleotides are TGTGCCAGCAGTTTGCAGGGGCCCCCATCGGGGTATGGCTACACCTTC. Amino acids: CASSLQGPPSGYGYTF.

This chain joins TRBV27 and TRBJ1-2; unclear D gene. The ends were cut back, 4 bases at V and 2 bases at J, with 8 bases in the middle. The CDR3 covers 13 residues. Germline-derived CDR1 and CDR2 are MNHEY and SMNVEV (reference sequence). The CDR3 protein is CASSSLPNYGYTF. In DNA, the CDR3 is TGTGCCAGCAGTTCATTGCCCAACTATGGCTACACCTTC.